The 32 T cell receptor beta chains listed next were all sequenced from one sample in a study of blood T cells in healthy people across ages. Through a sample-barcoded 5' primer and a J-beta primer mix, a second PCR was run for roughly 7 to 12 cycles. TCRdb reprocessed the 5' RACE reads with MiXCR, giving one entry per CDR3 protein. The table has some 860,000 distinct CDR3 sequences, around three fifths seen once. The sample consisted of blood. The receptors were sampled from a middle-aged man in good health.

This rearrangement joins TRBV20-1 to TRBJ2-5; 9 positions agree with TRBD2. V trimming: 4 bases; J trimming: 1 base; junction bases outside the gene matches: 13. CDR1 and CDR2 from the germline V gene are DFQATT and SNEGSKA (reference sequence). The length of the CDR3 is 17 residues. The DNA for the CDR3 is TGCAGTGCTATCGAGCCCCGACTAGCGGCCATCCAAGAGACCCAGTACTTC. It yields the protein CSAIEPRLAAIQETQYF.

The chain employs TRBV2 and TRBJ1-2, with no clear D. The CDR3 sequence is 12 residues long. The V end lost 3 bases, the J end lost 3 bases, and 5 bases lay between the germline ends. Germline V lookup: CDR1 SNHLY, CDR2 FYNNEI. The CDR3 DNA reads TGTGCCAGCAGTGAGACTTACTATGGCTACACCTTC. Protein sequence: CASSETYYGYTF.

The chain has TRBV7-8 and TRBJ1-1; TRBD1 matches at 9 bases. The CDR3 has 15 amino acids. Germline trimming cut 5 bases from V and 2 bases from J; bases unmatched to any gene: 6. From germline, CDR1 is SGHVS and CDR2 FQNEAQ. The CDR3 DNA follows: TGTGCCAGCAGCCCCCGGACAGGGGTAAACACTGAAGCTTTCTTT. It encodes CASSPRTGVNTEAFF.

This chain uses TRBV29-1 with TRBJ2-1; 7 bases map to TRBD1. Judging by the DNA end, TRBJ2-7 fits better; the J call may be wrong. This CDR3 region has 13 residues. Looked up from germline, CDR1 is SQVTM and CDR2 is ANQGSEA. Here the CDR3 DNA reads TGCAGCGTTCCCAGGGGACAGTACAATGAGCAGTACTTC. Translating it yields CSVPRGQYNEQYF.

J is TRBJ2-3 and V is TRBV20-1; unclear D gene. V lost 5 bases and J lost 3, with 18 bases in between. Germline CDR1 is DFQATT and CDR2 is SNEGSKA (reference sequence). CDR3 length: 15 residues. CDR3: CSAGAPKGHTDTQYF. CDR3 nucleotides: TGCAGTGCTGGAGCACCAAAGGGCCATACAGATACGCAGTATTTT.

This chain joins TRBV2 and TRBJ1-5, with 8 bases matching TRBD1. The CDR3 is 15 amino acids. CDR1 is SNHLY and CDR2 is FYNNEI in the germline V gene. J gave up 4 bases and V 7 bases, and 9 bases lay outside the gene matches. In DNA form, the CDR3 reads TGTGCCAGCAAACATGACAGGGGAAGAAATCAGCCCCAGCATTTT. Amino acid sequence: CASKHDRGRNQPQHF.

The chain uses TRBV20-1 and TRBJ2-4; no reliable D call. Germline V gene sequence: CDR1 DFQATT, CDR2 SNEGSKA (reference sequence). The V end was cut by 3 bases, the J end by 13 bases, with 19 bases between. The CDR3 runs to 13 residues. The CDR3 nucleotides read TGCAGTGCTAGTGGCCTAGGGCACTACGGGCAGTACTTC. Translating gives CSASGLGHYGQYF.

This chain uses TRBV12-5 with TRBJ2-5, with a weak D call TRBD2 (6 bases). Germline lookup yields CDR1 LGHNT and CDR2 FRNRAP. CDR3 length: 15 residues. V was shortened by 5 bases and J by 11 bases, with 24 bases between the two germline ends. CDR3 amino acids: CASGLPLPRTTQQYF. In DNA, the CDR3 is TGTGCTAGTGGTCTCCCCTTACCGAGGACTACTCAGCAGTACTTC.

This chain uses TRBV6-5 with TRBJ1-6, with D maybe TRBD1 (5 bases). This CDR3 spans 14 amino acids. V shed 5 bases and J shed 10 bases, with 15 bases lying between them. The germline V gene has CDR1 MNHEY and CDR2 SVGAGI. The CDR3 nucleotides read TGTGCCAGCAGTCCGGGACGGAGGGCCTCACCCCTCCACTTT. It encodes CASSPGRRASPLHF.

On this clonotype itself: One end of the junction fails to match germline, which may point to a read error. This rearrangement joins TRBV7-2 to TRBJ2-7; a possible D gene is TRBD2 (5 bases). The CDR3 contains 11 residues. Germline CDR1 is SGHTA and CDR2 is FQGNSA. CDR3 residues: CACSDYYEQYF. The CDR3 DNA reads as TGTGCCTGCAGCGACTACTACGAGCAGTACTTC. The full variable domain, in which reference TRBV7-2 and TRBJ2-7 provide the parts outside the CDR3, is GAGVSQSPSNKVTEKGKDVELRCDPISGHTALYWYRQSLGQGLEFLIYFQGNSAPDKSGLPSDRFSAERTGGSVSTLTIQRTQQEDSAVYLCACSDYYEQYFGPGTRLTVT.

The CDR3 spells CASNSYLGGYQETQYF. The CDR3, as DNA: TGTGCCAGCAACTCATACCTGGGGGGCTACCAAGAGACCCAGTACTTC. The rearrangement joins TRBV7-8 to TRBJ2-5, with D possibly called TRBD1 or TRBD2 (6 bases each). Looked up from germline, CDR1 is SGHVS and CDR2 is FQNEAQ. V lost 7 bases to trimming and J lost 0 bases, with 18 bases between them. The CDR3 is made up of 16 amino acids.

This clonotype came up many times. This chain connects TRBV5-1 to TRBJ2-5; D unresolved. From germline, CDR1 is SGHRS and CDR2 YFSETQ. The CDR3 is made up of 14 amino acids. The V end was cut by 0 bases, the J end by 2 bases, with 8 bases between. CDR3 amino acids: CASSLEGRQETQYF. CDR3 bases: TGCGCCAGCAGCTTGGAAGGGCGTCAAGAGACCCAGTACTTC.

This chain's CDR3 is CASSFRTGTYEQYF. The DNA for the CDR3 is TGCGCCAGCAGTTTCAGGACAGGGACGTACGAGCAGTACTTC. The genes are TRBV5-1 and TRBJ2-7, with 8 bases that match TRBD1. Germline trimming cut 5 bases from V and 4 bases from J; bases unmatched to any gene: 8. In germline, CDR1 is SGHRS, CDR2 YFSETQ. The CDR3 sequence is 14 residues long.

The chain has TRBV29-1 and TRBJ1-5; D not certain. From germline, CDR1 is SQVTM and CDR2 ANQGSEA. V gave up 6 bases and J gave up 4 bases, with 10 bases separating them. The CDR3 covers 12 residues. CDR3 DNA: TGCAGCGTCTCCATGAGGAATCAGCCCCAGCATTTT. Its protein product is CSVSMRNQPQHF.

The CDR3 here is CSVGDAPRTDTQYF. CDR3 coding DNA: TGCAGCGTTGGGGACGCTCCTCGCACAGATACGCAGTATTTT. J is TRBJ2-3 and V is TRBV29-1; either TRBD1 or TRBD2 may supply D (5 bases each). Looked up from germline, CDR1 is SQVTM and CDR2 is ANQGSEA. The V gene lost 4 bases and the J gene lost 1 base, with 12 bases spanning the gap. The CDR3 runs to 14 residues.

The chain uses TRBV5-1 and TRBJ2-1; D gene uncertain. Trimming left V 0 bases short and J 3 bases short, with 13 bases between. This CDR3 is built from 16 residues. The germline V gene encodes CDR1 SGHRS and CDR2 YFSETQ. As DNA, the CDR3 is TGCGCCAGCAGCTTGGGGGGTGTGGGCAGCTACAATGAGCAGTTCTTC. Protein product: CASSLGGVGSYNEQFF.

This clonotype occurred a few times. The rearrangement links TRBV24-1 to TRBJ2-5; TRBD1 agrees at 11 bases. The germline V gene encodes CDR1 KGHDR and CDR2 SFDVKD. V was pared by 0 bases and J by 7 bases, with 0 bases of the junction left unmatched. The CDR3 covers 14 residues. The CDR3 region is CATSDLGTGGTQYF. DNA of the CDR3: TGTGCCACCAGTGATTTGGGGACAGGGGGGACCCAGTACTTC.

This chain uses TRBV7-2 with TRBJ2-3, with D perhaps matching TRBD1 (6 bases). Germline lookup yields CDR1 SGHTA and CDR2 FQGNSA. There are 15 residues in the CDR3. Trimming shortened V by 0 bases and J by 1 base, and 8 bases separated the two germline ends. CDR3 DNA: TGTGCCAGCAGCTTAGCGGGACACGGCACAGATACGCAGTATTTT. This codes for CASSLAGHGTDTQYF.

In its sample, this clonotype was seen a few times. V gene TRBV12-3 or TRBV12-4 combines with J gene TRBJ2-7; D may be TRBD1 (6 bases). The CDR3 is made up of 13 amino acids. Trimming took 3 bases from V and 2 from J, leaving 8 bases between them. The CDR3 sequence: CASSLYRAYEQYF. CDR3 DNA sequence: TGTGCCAGCAGTTTGTACAGGGCCTACGAGCAGTACTTC.

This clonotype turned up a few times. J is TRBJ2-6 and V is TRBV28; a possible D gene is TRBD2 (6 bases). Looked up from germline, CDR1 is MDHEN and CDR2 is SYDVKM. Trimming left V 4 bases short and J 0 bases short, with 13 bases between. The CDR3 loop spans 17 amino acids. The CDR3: CASSYIYGSSGANVLTF. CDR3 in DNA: TGTGCCAGCAGTTATATTTACGGGAGCTCTGGGGCCAACGTCCTGACTTTC.

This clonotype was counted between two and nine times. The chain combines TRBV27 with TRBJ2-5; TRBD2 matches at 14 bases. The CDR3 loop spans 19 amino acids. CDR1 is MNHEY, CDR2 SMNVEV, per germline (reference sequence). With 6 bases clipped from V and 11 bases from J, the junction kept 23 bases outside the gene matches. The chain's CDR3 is CASRGTSGRRGVAAEEQYF. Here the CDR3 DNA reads TGTGCCAGCAGGGGGACTAGCGGGAGAAGGGGGGTCGCTGCGGAGGAGCAGTACTTC.

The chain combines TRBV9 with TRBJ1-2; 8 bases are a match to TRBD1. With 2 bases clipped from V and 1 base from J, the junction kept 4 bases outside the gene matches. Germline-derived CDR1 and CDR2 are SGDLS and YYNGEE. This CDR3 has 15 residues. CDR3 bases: TGTGCCAGCAGCGTTAGGACAGGGAATAACTATGGCTACACCTTC. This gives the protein CASSVRTGNNYGYTF.

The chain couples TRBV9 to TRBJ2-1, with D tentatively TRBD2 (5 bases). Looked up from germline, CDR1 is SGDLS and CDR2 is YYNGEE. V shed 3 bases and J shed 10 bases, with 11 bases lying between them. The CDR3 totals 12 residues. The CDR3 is CASSEIGKEQFF. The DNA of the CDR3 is TGTGCCAGCAGCGAGATCGGGAAAGAGCAGTTCTTC.

CDR3 DNA: TGCGCCAGCAGCCTTGGGACTAGCGGGAGCTACAATGAGCAGTACTTC. Translating it yields CASSLGTSGSYNEQYF. The V and J genes are TRBV4-3 and TRBJ2-7, with 14 bases identical to TRBD2. With V trimmed by 4 bases and J by 7 bases, 9 bases remained unmatched. The CDR3 extends over 16 amino acids. The germline CDR1 and CDR2 sequences are LGHNA and YSLEER.

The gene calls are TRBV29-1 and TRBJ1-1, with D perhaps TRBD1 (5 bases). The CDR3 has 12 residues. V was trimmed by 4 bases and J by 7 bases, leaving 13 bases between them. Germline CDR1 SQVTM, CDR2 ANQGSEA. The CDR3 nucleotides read TGCAGCGTTGCTAGGGGTGGAAATGAAGCTTTCTTT. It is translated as CSVARGGNEAFF.

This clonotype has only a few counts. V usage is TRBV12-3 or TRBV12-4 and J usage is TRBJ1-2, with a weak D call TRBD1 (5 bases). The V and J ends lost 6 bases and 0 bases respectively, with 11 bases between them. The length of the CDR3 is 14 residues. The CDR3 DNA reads TGTGCCAGCAGCCGAGGGGTTTCTAACTATGGCTACACCTTC. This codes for CASSRGVSNYGYTF.

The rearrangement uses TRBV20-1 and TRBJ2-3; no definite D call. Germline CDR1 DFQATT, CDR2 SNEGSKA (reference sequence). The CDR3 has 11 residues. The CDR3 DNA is TGCAGGGCCCCACTCTCGGATACGCAGTATTTT. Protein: CRAPLSDTQYF.

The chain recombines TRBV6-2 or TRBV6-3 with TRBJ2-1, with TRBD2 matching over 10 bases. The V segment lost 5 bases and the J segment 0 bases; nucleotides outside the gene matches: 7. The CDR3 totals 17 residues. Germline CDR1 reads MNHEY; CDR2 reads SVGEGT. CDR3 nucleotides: TGTGCCAGCAGTAGACGGACTAGCGGTACCTCCTACAATGAGCAGTTCTTC. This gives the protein CASSRRTSGTSYNEQFF.

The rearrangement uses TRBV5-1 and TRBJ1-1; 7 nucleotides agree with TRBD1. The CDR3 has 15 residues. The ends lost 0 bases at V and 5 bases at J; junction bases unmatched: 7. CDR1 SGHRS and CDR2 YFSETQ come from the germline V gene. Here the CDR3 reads CASSLGTGRRTEAFF. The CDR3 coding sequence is TGCGCCAGCAGCTTGGGGACAGGTCGGAGAACTGAAGCTTTCTTT.

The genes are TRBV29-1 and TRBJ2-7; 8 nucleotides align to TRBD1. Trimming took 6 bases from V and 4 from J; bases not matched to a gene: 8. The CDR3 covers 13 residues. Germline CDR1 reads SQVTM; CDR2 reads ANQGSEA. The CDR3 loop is CSVGPGTGYEQYF. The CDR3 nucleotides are TGCAGCGTGGGTCCCGGGACAGGATACGAGCAGTACTTC.

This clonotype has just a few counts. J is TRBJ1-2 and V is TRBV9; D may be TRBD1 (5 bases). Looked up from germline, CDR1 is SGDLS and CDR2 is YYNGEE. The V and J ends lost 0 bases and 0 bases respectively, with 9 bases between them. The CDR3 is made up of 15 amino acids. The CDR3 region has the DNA TGTGCCAGCAGCGTAGTGGGGGAGTCTAACTATGGCTACACCTTC. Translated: CASSVVGESNYGYTF.

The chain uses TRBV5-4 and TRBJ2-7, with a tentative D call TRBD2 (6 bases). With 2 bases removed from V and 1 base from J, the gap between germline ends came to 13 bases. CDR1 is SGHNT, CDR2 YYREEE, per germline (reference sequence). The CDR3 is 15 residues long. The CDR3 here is CASSFGGKPSYEQYF. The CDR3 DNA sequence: TGTGCCAGCAGCTTTGGGGGGAAACCGTCCTACGAGCAGTACTTC.